These T cell receptor beta chains were read from a single sample in a study of blood T cell repertoires in COVID-19. The assay was immunoSEQ multiplex PCR, and TCRdb's table has in-frame clones only and misses some. The table shows 110,000 to 150,000 clones, with roughly 90% occurring only once. The sequencing input was PBMCs or T cells enriched from blood (not recorded which). Every receptor here comes from a man aged 50-59 years who had recovered from COVID-19. CDR3s include the opening cysteine and the closing phenylalanine or tryptophan. Only some rows state a clone size, as once, few, many or a class for expanded clones.

v_gene	abundance	CDR3aa
TRBV5-6	-	CASSSGLAGQETQYF
TRBV6-5	-	CASRNPGVGYTF
TRBV3-1/TRBV3-2	-	CASSRTPSGSLYEQYF
TRBV6-5	-	CASRGTGGNGVQFF
TRBV7-6	-	CASSLAAGAGELFF
TRBV30	-	CAWSVSQGNYGYTF
TRBV27	-	CASSSYSGTSVYEQYF
TRBV10-3	few	CAISEGLAGDNEQFF
TRBV9	-	CASSVRDTYNSPLHF
TRBV21-1	-	CASSKSRSNQPQHF
TRBV23-1	-	CASSPKPGDDFTDTQYF
TRBV6-5	once	CASTISVQGIGGYTF
TRBV7-2	-	CASSLTSGGAVEQFF
TRBV9	-	CASATAGGTEAFF
TRBV28	-	CASSLIGTGRKETQYF
TRBV12-3/TRBV12-4	-	CASSLLGGAPLHF
TRBV6-2/TRBV6-3	-	CASSQGSNYGYTF
TRBV9	once	CASNRQGPGNTIYF
TRBV5-1	-	CASSSPTGGTDTQYF
TRBV7-9	-	CASSLAGAKNSPLHF
TRBV28	-	CASSARTGYNEQFF
TRBV18	-	CASSLGLAKNEQFF
TRBV29-1	-	CSVTGTSVSYNEQFF
TRBV5-4	-	CASSNPGGGTDTQYF
TRBV29-1	-	CSVDGTGGPGAFF
TRBV28	-	CASSLSRQGNQPQHF
TRBV7-2	-	CASSSQAREAFF
TRBV5-4	-	CASSLKQLNTEAFF
TRBV5-4	-	CASSLGSATNEKLFF
TRBV4-1	-	CASSQDLGGAGDTQYF
TRBV7-7	once	CASREGLAERETQYF
TRBV2	-	CASSWTGSNSPLHF
TRBV28	once	CASRTGVTGNTIYF
TRBV19	-	CASRRDGTAMNTEAFF
TRBV2	-	CASTPDTNYGYTF
TRBV2	once	CASTSGGAVADTQYF